The source of this T cell receptor beta chain is a study of T cell repertoires in cytomegalovirus infection. Study-wide context: Both recently identified HLA-C-restricted and well-studied HLA-B-restricted CMV epitopes were used in the study. Matching HLA type and CMV infection were both indicated by public TCR beta signatures.

This clonotype has more than one count but fewer than ten. The antigen is not known. TCRdb processed the reads anew with MiXCR; each CDR3 protein has one entry. The data show about 500,000 distinct CDR3 sequences, with 30% to 40% seen just once and roughly 15% held by the top ten. This CDR3 is built from 13 residues. The V segment lost 7 bases and the J segment 4 bases; nucleotides outside the gene matches: 5. Study results and caveats: Totalled public TCR beta family frequency picked out people who carried CMV plus the relevant HLA. In two of eight donors, the top clonotype was HLA-C-restricted CMV-specific.

This clonotype originated in a human donor in good health (CMV status not recorded). Some clones in this sample may be carry-over from other donors' samples. The rearrangement joins TRBV12-3 or TRBV12-4 to TRBJ1-1, with 8 bases matching TRBD1. The sequencing here drew on cultured PBMCs, taken from culture after CMV antigen stimulation. CDR3 coding DNA: TGTGCCAGCACATTGACAGGGGTCACTGAAGCTTTCTTT. This sequence encodes CASTLTGVTEAFF.